The 19 T cell receptor beta chains given below trace back to one sample, sequenced in a study of blood T cell repertoires in COVID-19. Sequenced by immunoSEQ multiplex PCR; TCRdb stores in-frame clones only, minus some. The data contain over 200,000 clones, about 93% of them singletons. The sample comprised peripheral blood. The origin of the receptors is a man in his fifties or sixties with COVID-19, enrolled during active disease.

The rearrangement joins TRBV7-2 to TRBJ1-1; D might be TRBD1 (6 bases). Germline V CDR1 and CDR2: SGHTA, FQGNSA. V lost 5 bases and J lost 2, with 12 bases in between. The CDR3 runs to 14 residues. The CDR3 DNA reads TGTGCCAGCAGCCCACAGGGTGGAAACACTGAAGCTTTCTTT. Residues: CASSPQGGNTEAFF.

The chain carries TRBV7-3 and TRBJ2-2; 7 bases are a match to TRBD1. Germline-derived CDR1 and CDR2 are SGHTA and FQGTGA. V shed 5 bases and J 6 bases; nucleotides not matched to a gene: 3. There are 13 residues in the CDR3. CDR3 DNA sequence: TGTGCCAGCAGCAATAGGGGGCCCGGGGAGCTGTTTTTT. As protein: CASSNRGPGELFF.

This clone has more than one count but fewer than ten. The chain carries TRBV12-5 and TRBJ2-7, with a weak D call TRBD1 (5 bases). The V and J ends lost 7 bases and 2 bases respectively, with 12 bases between them. CDR1 and CDR2 (germline): LGHNT, FRNRAP. The CDR3 consists of 13 residues. The CDR3 region is CASAGYPTYEQYF. The CDR3 DNA is TGTGCTAGTGCAGGGTATCCTACCTACGAGCAGTACTTC.

The chain has TRBV15 and TRBJ2-3; no clear D gene. Trimming pared 5 bases from V and 2 bases from J, leaving 11 bases between. CDR1 is LNHNV and CDR2 is YYDKDF in the germline V gene (reference sequence). The CDR3 has 14 residues. CDR3 nucleotide sequence: TGTGCCACCAGCCTAAGTACCTTCACAGATACGCAGTATTTT. Its protein is CATSLSTFTDTQYF.

The chain uses TRBV12-5 and TRBJ2-3; 12 bases are a match to TRBD2. V shed 7 bases and J 1 base; nucleotides not matched to a gene: 6. The CDR3 runs 16 residues. Germline CDR1 and CDR2: LGHNT and FRNRAP. The CDR3 nucleotides read TGTGCTAGTGTCCTTAGGACTAGCGGGGGCACAGATACGCAGTATTTT. Translated, it gives CASVLRTSGGTDTQYF.

The chain recombines TRBV6-6 with TRBJ2-7; tentative D call: TRBD2 (6 bases). The germline V and J ends were trimmed by 6 bases and 0 bases, with 12 bases remaining between them. CDR3 length: 14 residues. The V gene's germline CDR1 is MNHNY and CDR2 SVGAGI (reference sequence). The DNA for the CDR3 is TGTGCCAGCAGCCGAGGCGGGGACTCCTACGAGCAGTACTTC. Protein product: CASSRGGDSYEQYF.

The V call is TRBV9, the J call TRBJ2-1; 8 bases align to TRBD1. V trimming: 3 bases; J trimming: 7 bases; junction bases outside the gene matches: 0. Germline V CDR1 and CDR2: SGDLS, YYNGEE. The CDR3 spans 12 residues. In DNA, the CDR3 is TGTGCCAGCAGCGGACAGGGGAATGAGCAGTTCTTC. It is translated as CASSGQGNEQFF.

J is TRBJ1-5 and V is TRBV7-8; D possibly corresponds to TRBD1 (6 bases). CDR3 length: 16 residues. V was pared by 5 bases and J by 4 bases, with 18 bases between. The V gene's germline CDR1 is SGHVS and CDR2 FQNEAQ. CDR3 sequence reads: CASSPRAGTTNQPQHF. CDR3 DNA sequence: TGTGCCAGCAGCCCAAGGGCCGGGACAACAAATCAGCCCCAGCATTTT.

This clone was found a few times. This rearrangement joins TRBV9 to TRBJ1-6, with no clear D. CDR3 length: 16 residues. CDR1 and CDR2 (germline): SGDLS, YYNGEE. V dropped 0 bases and J dropped 5 bases, with 12 bases sitting between them. The CDR3 loop is CASSVANPQDNSPLHF. The CDR3 DNA reads as TGTGCCAGCAGCGTAGCTAATCCCCAGGATAATTCACCCCTCCACTTT.

For the CDR3, the DNA is TGTGCCAGCAGTTACGGTGCGGTTGGCTACACCTTC. Residues: CASSYGAVGYTF. The rearrangement joins TRBV6-2 or TRBV6-3 to TRBJ1-2, with D unresolved. With 2 bases removed from V and 7 bases from J, the gap between germline ends came to 8 bases. The CDR3 runs to 12 residues. The germline V gene has CDR1 MNHEY and CDR2 SVGEGT.

The sample holds one count of this clone. The chain employs TRBV21-1 and TRBJ2-6; TRBD1, the table's D call, was not compared with the DNA. TRBV21-1 is tagged as a pseudogene. This CDR3 comprises 19 residues. The CDR3: CASSKGPGQKVSGANVLTF. CDR3 coding DNA: TGTGCCAGCAGCAAAGGACCGGGACAGAAAGTCTCTGGGGCCAACGTCCTGACTTTC.

The chain couples TRBV18 to TRBJ2-7, with 7 positions matching TRBD1. Looked up from germline, CDR1 is KGHSH and CDR2 is LQKENI. With 4 bases clipped from V and 5 bases from J, the junction kept 8 bases outside the gene matches. The CDR3 consists of 14 residues. CDR3 residues: CASSLQGNPNEQYF. The CDR3 DNA follows: TGTGCCAGCTCACTACAGGGGAACCCCAACGAGCAGTACTTC.

The chain carries TRBV5-6 and TRBJ1-3, with 9 positions matching TRBD1. V dropped 2 bases and J dropped 6; count of bases not matched to a gene: 12. The CDR3 totals 17 residues. From germline, CDR1 is SGHDT and CDR2 YYEEEE. The CDR3 spells CASSFWTGALKVNTIYF. As DNA, the CDR3 is TGTGCCAGCAGCTTTTGGACAGGGGCGTTGAAAGTAAACACCATATATTTT. Full variable domain (rest looked up from reference TRBV5-6 and TRBJ1-3): DAGVTQSPTHLIKTRGQQVTLRCSPKSGHDTVSWYQQALGQGPQFIFQYYEEEERQRGNFPDRFSGHQFPNYSSELNVNALLLGDSALYLCASSFWTGALKVNTIYFGEGSWLTVV.

This chain links TRBV19 with TRBJ1-5; 8 bases map to TRBD1. The V gene end was trimmed by 3 bases and the J gene end by 0 bases; junction bases not matched to a gene: 1. Germline lookup yields CDR1 LNHDA and CDR2 SQIVND (reference sequence). The CDR3 is 15 residues long. CDR3 amino acids: CASSMDRDSNQPQHF. CDR3 DNA sequence: TGTGCCAGTAGTATGGACAGGGATAGCAATCAGCCCCAGCATTTT.

The chain has TRBV30 and TRBJ1-5, with 8 positions matching TRBD1. The CDR3 has 18 residues. The trim removed 0 bases at V and 3 bases at J, leaving 13 bases unmatched. The germline V gene has CDR1 GTSNPN and CDR2 SVGIG (reference sequence). CDR3 residues: CAWSVALTSGQVNQPQHF. The CDR3 region has the DNA TGTGCCTGGAGTGTGGCACTCACCTCGGGACAGGTCAATCAGCCCCAGCATTTT.

The chain carries TRBV7-9 and TRBJ1-1; tentatively, D is TRBD1 (6 bases). Germline V gene lookup returns CDR1 SEHNR and CDR2 FQNEAQ (reference sequence). Trimming took 4 bases from V and 1 from J, leaving 10 bases between them. This CDR3 is built from 14 residues. The CDR3 reads CASSSYRENTEAFF. CDR3 sequence (DNA): TGTGCCAGCAGCTCCTACAGGGAGAACACTGAAGCTTTCTTT.

The chain couples TRBV2 to TRBJ1-1, with D possibly being TRBD1 (5 bases). Per the germline V gene, CDR1 is SNHLY and CDR2 is FYNNEI. This CDR3 contains 13 residues. With 11 bases removed from V and 5 bases from J, the gap between germline ends came to 18 bases. The CDR3 protein is CAGNGHRWTEAFF. The CDR3 region has the DNA TGTGCCGGCAACGGACATCGGTGGACTGAAGCTTTCTTT.

The gene calls are TRBV19 and TRBJ1-5, with D perhaps matching TRBD1 (6 bases). CDR3 size: 14 residues. Trimming cost V 7 bases and J 7 bases, with 17 bases left between them. Germline V gives CDR1 LNHDA, CDR2 SQIVND (reference sequence). The CDR3 here is CASTPSGGGQPQHF. The DNA for the CDR3 is TGTGCCAGTACCCCCTCGGGGGGCGGGCAGCCCCAGCATTTT.

The chain employs TRBV6-2 or TRBV6-3 and TRBJ1-2, with TRBD1 matching 9 bases. J was trimmed by 8 bases and V by 0 bases; bases with no gene match: 7. This CDR3 contains 15 residues. Germline CDR1 reads MNHEY; CDR2 reads SVGEGT. The CDR3 bases are TGTGCCAGCAGTTACTCGGACTGGGGACAGGGCGGCTACACCTTC. Translation gives CASSYSDWGQGGYTF.